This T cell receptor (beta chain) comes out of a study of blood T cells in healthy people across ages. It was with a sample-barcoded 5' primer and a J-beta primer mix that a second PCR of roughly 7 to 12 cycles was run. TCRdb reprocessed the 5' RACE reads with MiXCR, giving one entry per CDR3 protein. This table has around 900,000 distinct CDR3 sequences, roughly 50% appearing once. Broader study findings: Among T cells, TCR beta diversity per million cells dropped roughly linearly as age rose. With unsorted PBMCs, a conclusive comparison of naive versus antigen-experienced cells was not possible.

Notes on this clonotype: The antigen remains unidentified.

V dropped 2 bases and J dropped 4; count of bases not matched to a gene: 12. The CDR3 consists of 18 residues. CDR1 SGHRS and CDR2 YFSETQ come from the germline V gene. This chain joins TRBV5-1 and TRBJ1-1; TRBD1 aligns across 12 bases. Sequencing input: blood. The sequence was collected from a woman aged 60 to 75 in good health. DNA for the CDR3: TGCGCCAGCAGCTTTACCGGGACAGGGGGCAGCGGGGGCACTGAAGCTTTCTTT. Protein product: CASSFTGTGGSGGTEAFF.